A selection of T cell receptor beta chains follows, all from one sample in a study of T cell changes during pregnancy in multiple sclerosis. This table comes from immunoSEQ multiplex PCR, and its TCRdb copy is limited to in-frame clones, with some not included. Among roughly 42,000 clones listed, over 80% were seen once. Sequenced here: CD4+ T cells from peripheral blood mononuclear cells, sampled before pregnancy. The receptors were sampled from a female donor with multiple sclerosis, enrolled in a pregnancy study. The CDR3 runs from the conserved cysteine through the conserved F or W. A D gene is named only where the DNA matches it firmly. A row's size may be missing; if present it is once, few, many or a size class.

DNA,CDR3,V,size,J,D
TGTGCCAGCAGTAAAACAGGGAAGGAAACTGAAGCTTTCTTT,CASSKTGKETEAFF,TRBV6-6,NA,TRBJ1-1,NA
TGTGCCAGCAGATCAATAGGGCTAGAAAGGAGGGAGACCCAGTACTTC,CASRSIGLERRETQYF,TRBV7-2,NA,TRBJ2-5,NA
TGTGCCAGCACCACGTCCAGGGGCGCTGAAGCTTTCTTT,CASTTSRGAEAFF,TRBV6-5,NA,TRBJ1-1,NA
TGTGCCAGCAGCCCGGAGACAGTACAAAATCAGCCCCAGCATTTT,CASSPETVQNQPQHF,TRBV7-8,NA,TRBJ1-5,NA
TGTGCCAGCAGCTCGGGACAGGGTTTTGAAAAACTGTTTTTT,CASSSGQGFEKLFF,TRBV11-2,NA,TRBJ1-4,TRBD1
TGTGCCATCAGTGAGAGGGTCGGACAGGGAAGACAAGAGACCCAGTACTTC,CAISERVGQGRQETQYF,TRBV10-3,NA,TRBJ2-5,TRBD1
TGCGCCAGCAGCTTGGCGCTGCGGGGGGGCCGCGATGAGCAGTTCTTC,CASSLALRGGRDEQFF,TRBV5-1,NA,TRBJ2-1,TRBD2
TGTGCCAGCAGCTCATATCATTTCCCGGGACAAACCTACGAGCAGTACTTC,CASSSYHFPGQTYEQYF,TRBV5-6,NA,TRBJ2-7,NA
TGTGCCAGCAGCCGAGGGGGCGCAGGGGATGGGACCCAGTACTTC,CASSRGGAGDGTQYF,TRBV4-2,NA,TRBJ2-5,TRBD1
TGTGCCACTACAGGGGTCACCTCTGGGGCCAACGTCCTGACTTTC,CATTGVTSGANVLTF,TRBV6-5,NA,TRBJ2-6,TRBD1
TGTGCCACCAGCAGAGTGGGGACAACGGGATACGAGCAGTACTTC,CATSRVGTTGYEQYF,TRBV15,NA,TRBJ2-7,NA
TGTGCCAGCAGTGAACCCGGACAGTCTTCTCCCTACGAGCAGTACTTC,CASSEPGQSSPYEQYF,TRBV6-1,NA,TRBJ2-7,NA
TGTGCCAGCAGCTTAGCTAGCGGGGTCCAAGAGACCCAGTACTTC,CASSLASGVQETQYF,TRBV7-9,once,TRBJ2-5,TRBD2
TGCGCCAGCAGCCCCATTACTAGCGGCGGCCAGTACTTC,CASSPITSGGQYF,TRBV5-1,NA,TRBJ2-5,TRBD2
TGTGCCAGCAGCTTGGGTACAGGGGCCCCTACCTACGAGCAGTACTTC,CASSLGTGAPTYEQYF,TRBV7-2,NA,TRBJ2-7,TRBD1
TGTGCCAGCAGCCAAAACACCCGGGGGAACTATGGCTACACCTTC,CASSQNTRGNYGYTF,TRBV7-2,NA,TRBJ1-2,NA
TGTGCCAGCAGCGTTGAAGGCGTCAGGGCAAGCTCCTATAATTCACCCCTCCACTTT,CASSVEGVRASSYNSPLHF,TRBV9,NA,TRBJ1-6,NA
TGTGCTAGTGGTTCGTCCCGGGGAGGAGGCAATCAGCCCCAGCATTTT,CASGSSRGGGNQPQHF,TRBV12-5,NA,TRBJ1-5,NA
TGCAGTGGCCGACAGGGGGCGGAAGCTTTCTTT,CSGRQGAEAFF,TRBV20-1,NA,TRBJ1-1,TRBD1
TGCAGCGTTGCCCACTCGAGGACCGGGGAGCTGTTTTTT,CSVAHSRTGELFF,TRBV29-1,once,TRBJ2-2,NA
TGTGCCAGCAGTGAAGAGGGGACAGGGTCCAAGAAAGGCACCTATAATTCACCCCTCCACTTT,CASSEEGTGSKKGTYNSPLHF,TRBV2,NA,TRBJ1-6,TRBD1
TGTGCCAGCAGTTTGGACAGGGGCACTGAAGCTTTCTTT,CASSLDRGTEAFF,TRBV6-6,NA,TRBJ1-1,TRBD1
TGTGCCAGCAGCCAAGTAGTAGCGGGGGGCCTAAGGAGGAGAGATACGCAGTATTTT,CASSQVVAGGLRRRDTQYF,TRBV14,NA,TRBJ2-3,TRBD2
TGTGCCACCGTCGGGGCGGGAGGGAGGGAGCTGTTTTTT,CATVGAGGRELFF,TRBV15,NA,TRBJ2-2,TRBD2
TGTGCCAGCTCATCTACCGGGACAGGGGGCTACAATGAGCAGTTCTTC,CASSSTGTGGYNEQFF,TRBV18,once,TRBJ2-1,TRBD1
TGTGCCAGCAGCTTAGGGGGCGGGGGGGCCGGCGCAGATACGCAGTATTTT,CASSLGGGGAGADTQYF,TRBV7-3,NA,TRBJ2-3,TRBD2
TGTGCCTGGAGTGTAGCCGGACAGGGTATAAGCTACACCTTC,CAWSVAGQGISYTF,TRBV30,NA,TRBJ1-2,TRBD1
TGTGCCAGCAGCTCCGGGGGGGCGAGTACAGATACGCAGTATTTT,CASSSGGASTDTQYF,TRBV7-8,once,TRBJ2-3,TRBD2
TGCGCCAGCAGCTGGGCGGGGGGCCGGACAGATACGCAGTATTTT,CASSWAGGRTDTQYF,TRBV5-1,NA,TRBJ2-3,TRBD2
TGTGCCAGCAGCCAACCAGGAGGGACCTACGAGCAGTACTTC,CASSQPGGTYEQYF,TRBV4-2,NA,TRBJ2-7,NA
TGTGCCAGCAGCCGGACAGGCGCTACCTACGAGCAGTACTTC,CASSRTGATYEQYF,TRBV6-5,NA,TRBJ2-7,TRBD1
TGTGCCAGCAGCCAAACCGGGACAGGGGGCGGAGGAAACTATGGCTACACCTTC,CASSQTGTGGGGNYGYTF,TRBV7-2,NA,TRBJ1-2,TRBD1
TGTGCCAGCAAGATCCAGGGTGGCGATGGCTACACCTTC,CASKIQGGDGYTF,TRBV5-6,few,TRBJ1-2,NA
TGTGCCAGTAGTTCCCCCTTTTACAATGAGCAGTTCTTC,CASSSPFYNEQFF,TRBV19,NA,TRBJ2-1,NA
TGTGCCAGTAGTATTACCTTCAGGGGGCCAGTCTATGGCTACACCTTC,CASSITFRGPVYGYTF,TRBV19,NA,TRBJ1-2,TRBD1
TGCGCCAGCAGCCTCGGGACAGGGGCCACTGAAGCTTTCTTT,CASSLGTGATEAFF,TRBV5-1,NA,TRBJ1-1,TRBD1
TGTGCCAGCAGTCGGTTCGGGGAAGACTATGGCTACACCTTC,CASSRFGEDYGYTF,TRBV6-6,NA,TRBJ1-2,NA
TGTGCCAGCAGCCAAGATGGGACTAGGCAAAATGAGCAGTTCTTC,CASSQDGTRQNEQFF,TRBV4-2,NA,TRBJ2-1,TRBD2
TGTGCCAGCAGCTTGGGATCCGGGGGGGGTTCACCCCTCCACTTT,CASSLGSGGGSPLHF,TRBV7-2,NA,TRBJ1-6,NA
TGCGCCAGCAGCCAAGGGAAGGGGTCTAGCGGGGGAGTATTAGAGACCCAGTACTTC,CASSQGKGSSGGVLETQYF,TRBV4-1,NA,TRBJ2-5,TRBD2
TGTGCCTGGAGTTTCGCGTATGGCTACACCTTC,CAWSFAYGYTF,TRBV30,NA,TRBJ1-2,NA
TGTGCCAGCAATCAGGGAGGGGGGACTGAAGCTTTCTTT,CASNQGGGTEAFF,TRBV7-9,NA,TRBJ1-1,NA
TGCGCCAGCAGTGGGGCGACAGGGTTGGGTGAAGCTTTCTTT,CASSGATGLGEAFF,TRBV5-1,NA,TRBJ1-1,TRBD1
TGTGCCAGCAGCCCGGGGGGGCGGGGGAACACTGAAGCTTTCTTT,CASSPGGRGNTEAFF,TRBV5-4,NA,TRBJ1-1,NA
TGTGCCAGCAGCCTAAAGGACAGGGCCAGCTCCTACGAGCAGTACTTC,CASSLKDRASSYEQYF,TRBV28,NA,TRBJ2-7,TRBD1
TGTGCCAGTAGTATCTCACAGGGTATTTCACCCCTCCACTTT,CASSISQGISPLHF,TRBV19,once,TRBJ1-6,NA
TGCAGTGCCACGACAGGGGACGAGCAGTACTTC,CSATTGDEQYF,TRBV20-1,NA,TRBJ2-7,TRBD1
TGTGCCAGCAGCTTACTAGCTCGTGACGAGCAGTACTTC,CASSLLARDEQYF,TRBV13,NA,TRBJ2-7,NA
TGTGCCAGCAGCCAAGATGGAGAGGTACACCAGCCCCAGCATTTT,CASSQDGEVHQPQHF,TRBV4-2,NA,TRBJ1-5,NA
TGTGCCACCAGCACAGTACAGGGGGCCAGGAGCAATCAGCCCCAGCATTTT,CATSTVQGARSNQPQHF,TRBV15,few,TRBJ1-5,TRBD1
TGTGCCAGCAGCTCGGGACATTCACGGAAAGCTTTCTTT,CASSSGHSRKAFF,TRBV7-3,NA,TRBJ1-1,NA